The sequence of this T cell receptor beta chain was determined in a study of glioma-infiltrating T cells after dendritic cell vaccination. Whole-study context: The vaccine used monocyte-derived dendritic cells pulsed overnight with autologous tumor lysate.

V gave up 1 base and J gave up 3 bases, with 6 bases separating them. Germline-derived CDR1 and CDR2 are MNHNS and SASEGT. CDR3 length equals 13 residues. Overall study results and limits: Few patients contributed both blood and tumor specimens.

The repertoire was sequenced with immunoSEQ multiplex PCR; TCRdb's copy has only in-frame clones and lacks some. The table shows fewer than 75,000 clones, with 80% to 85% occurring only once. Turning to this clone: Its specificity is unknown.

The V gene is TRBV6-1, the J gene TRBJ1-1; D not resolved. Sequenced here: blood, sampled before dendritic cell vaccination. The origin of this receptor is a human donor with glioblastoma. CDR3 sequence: CASSEGRDTEAFF. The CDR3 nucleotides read TGTGCCAGCAGTGAAGGGAGAGACACTGAAGCTTTCTTT.